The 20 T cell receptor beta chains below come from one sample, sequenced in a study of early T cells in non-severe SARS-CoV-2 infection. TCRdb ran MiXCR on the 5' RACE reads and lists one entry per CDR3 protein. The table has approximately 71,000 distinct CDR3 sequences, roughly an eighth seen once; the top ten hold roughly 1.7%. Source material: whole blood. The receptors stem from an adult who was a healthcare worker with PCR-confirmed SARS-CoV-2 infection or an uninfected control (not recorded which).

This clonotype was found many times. This CDR3 reads CASSHPKGKLFF. The CDR3 bases are TGCGCCAGCAGCCACCCGAAGGGAAAACTGTTTTTT. The V and J genes are TRBV4-1 and TRBJ1-4, with no clear D. CDR3 length equals 12 residues. V was shortened by 3 bases and J by 10 bases, with 9 bases between the two germline ends. Germline CDR1 MGHRA, CDR2 YSYEKL.

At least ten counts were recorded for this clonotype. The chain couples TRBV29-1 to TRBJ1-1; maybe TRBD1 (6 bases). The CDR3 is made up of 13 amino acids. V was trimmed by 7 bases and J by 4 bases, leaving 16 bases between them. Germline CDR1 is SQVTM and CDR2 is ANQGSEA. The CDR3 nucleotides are TGCAGCGCCAGAAACAGGGAGGTCACTGAAGCTTTCTTT. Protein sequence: CSARNREVTEAFF.

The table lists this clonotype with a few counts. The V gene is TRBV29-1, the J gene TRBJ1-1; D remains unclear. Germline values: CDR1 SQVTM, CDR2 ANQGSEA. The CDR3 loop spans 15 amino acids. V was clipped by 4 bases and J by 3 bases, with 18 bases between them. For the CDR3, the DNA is TGCAGCGTTGCGACCGATCCCCGGAGGGACACTGAAGCTTTCTTT. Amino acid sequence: CSVATDPRRDTEAFF.

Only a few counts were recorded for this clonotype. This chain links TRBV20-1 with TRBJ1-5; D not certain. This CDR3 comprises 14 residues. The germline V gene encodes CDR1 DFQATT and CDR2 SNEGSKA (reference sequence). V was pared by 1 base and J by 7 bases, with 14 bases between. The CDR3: CSARGMGISQPQHF. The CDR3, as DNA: TGCAGTGCTAGAGGCATGGGGATTAGCCAGCCCCAGCATTTT.

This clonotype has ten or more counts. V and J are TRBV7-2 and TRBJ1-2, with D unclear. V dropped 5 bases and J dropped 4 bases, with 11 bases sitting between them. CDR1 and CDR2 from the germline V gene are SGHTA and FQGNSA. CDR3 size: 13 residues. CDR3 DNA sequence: TGTGCCAGCAGCCCCGCTGAAGCCTATGGCTACACCTTC. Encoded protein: CASSPAEAYGYTF.

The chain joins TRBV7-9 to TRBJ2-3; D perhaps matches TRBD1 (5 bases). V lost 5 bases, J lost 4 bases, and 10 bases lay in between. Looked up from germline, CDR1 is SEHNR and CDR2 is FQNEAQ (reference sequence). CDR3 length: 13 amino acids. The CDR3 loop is CASSPEGADTQYF. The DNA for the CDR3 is TGTGCCAGCAGCCCTGAAGGGGCAGATACGCAGTATTTT.

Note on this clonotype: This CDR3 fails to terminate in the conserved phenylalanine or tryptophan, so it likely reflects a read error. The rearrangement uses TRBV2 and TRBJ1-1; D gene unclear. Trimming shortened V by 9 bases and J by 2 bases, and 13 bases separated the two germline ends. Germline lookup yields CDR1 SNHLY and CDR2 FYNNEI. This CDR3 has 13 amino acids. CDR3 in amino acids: CASRFSLNTEAFS. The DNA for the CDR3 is TGTGCCAGTAGATTCAGCCTCAACACTGAAGCTTTCTCT.

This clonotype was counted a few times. This CDR3 is CASSLGGGTGELFF. The DNA of the CDR3 is TGTGCCAGCAGTTTGGGCGGGGGGACCGGGGAGCTGTTTTTT. This chain links TRBV12-3 or TRBV12-4 with TRBJ2-2; the match to TRBD2 covers 8 bases. V was pared by 3 bases and J by 5 bases, with 2 bases of the junction left unmatched. The CDR3 runs to 14 residues.

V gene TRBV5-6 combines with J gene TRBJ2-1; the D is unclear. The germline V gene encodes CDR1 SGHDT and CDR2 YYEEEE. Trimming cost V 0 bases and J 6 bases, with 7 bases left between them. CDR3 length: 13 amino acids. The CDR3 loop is CASSLDVGNEQFF. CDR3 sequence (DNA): TGTGCCAGCAGCTTGGACGTGGGCAATGAGCAGTTCTTC.

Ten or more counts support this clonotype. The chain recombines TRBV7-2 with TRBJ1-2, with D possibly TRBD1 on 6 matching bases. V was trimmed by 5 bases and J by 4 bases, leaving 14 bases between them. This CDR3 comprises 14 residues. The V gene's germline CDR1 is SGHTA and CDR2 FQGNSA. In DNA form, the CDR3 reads TGTGCCAGCAGCCAGACGGGGGCCCCCTATGGCTACACCTTC. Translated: CASSQTGAPYGYTF.

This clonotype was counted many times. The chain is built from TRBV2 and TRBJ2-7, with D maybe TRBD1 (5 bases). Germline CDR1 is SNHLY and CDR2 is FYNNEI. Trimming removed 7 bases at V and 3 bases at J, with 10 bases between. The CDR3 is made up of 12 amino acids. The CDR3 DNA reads TGTGCCAGCATCCTGGACAACTACGAGCAGTACTTC. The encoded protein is CASILDNYEQYF.

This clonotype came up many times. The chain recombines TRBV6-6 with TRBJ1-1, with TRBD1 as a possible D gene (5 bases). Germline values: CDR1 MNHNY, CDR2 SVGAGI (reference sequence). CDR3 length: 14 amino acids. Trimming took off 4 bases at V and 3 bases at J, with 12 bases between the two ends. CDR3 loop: CASSSRGFDTEAFF. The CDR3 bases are TGTGCCAGCAGTTCCCGGGGGTTTGACACTGAAGCTTTCTTT.

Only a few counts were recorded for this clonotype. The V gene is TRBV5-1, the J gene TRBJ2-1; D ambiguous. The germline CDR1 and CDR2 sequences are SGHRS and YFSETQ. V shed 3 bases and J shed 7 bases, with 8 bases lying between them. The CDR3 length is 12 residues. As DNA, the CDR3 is TGCGCCAGCAGCTCTCTGTGGAATGAGCAGTTCTTC. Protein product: CASSSLWNEQFF.

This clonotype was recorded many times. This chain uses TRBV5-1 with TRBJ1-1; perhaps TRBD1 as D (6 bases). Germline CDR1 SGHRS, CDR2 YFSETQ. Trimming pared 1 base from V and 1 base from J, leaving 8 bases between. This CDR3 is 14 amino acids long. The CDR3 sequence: CASSLWGQNTEAFF. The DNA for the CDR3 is TGCGCCAGCAGCTTGTGGGGGCAGAACACTGAAGCTTTCTTT.

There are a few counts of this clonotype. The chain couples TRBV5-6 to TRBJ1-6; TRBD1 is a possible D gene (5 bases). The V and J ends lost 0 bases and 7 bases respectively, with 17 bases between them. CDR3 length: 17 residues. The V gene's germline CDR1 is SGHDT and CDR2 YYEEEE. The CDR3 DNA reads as TGTGCCAGCAGCTTGGAGGCAACTGGCAGGGCGAATTCACCCCTCCACTTT. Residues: CASSLEATGRANSPLHF. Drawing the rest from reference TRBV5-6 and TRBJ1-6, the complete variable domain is DAGVTQSPTHLIKTRGQQVTLRCSPKSGHDTVSWYQQALGQGPQFIFQYYEEEERQRGNFPDRFSGHQFPNYSSELNVNALLLGDSALYLCASSLEATGRANSPLHFGNGTRLTVT.

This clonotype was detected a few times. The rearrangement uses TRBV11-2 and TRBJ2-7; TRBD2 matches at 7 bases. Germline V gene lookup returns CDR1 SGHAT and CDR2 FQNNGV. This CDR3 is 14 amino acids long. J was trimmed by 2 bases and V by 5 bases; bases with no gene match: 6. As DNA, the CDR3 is TGTGCCAGCAGCCGGGACTACCTTACCTACGAGCAGTACTTC. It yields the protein CASSRDYLTYEQYF.

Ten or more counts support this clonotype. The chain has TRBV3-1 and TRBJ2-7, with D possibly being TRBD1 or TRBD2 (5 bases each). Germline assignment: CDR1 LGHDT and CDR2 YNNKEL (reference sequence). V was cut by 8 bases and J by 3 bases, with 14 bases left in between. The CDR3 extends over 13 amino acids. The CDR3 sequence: CASSQGPIYEQYF. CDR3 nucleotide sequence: TGTGCCAGCTCGCAGGGACCCATCTACGAGCAGTACTTC.

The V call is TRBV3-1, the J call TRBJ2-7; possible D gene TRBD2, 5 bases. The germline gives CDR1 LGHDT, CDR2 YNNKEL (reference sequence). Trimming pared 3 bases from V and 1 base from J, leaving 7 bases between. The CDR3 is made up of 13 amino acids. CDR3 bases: TGTGCCAGCAGCCAGGGGAGTTCCTACGAGCAGTACTTC. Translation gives CASSQGSSYEQYF.

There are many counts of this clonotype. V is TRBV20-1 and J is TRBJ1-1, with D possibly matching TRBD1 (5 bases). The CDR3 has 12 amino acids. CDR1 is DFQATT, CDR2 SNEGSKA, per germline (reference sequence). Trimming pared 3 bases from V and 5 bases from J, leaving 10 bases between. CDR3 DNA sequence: TGCAGTGCTAGGGGGGGAAGTACTGAAGCTTTCTTT. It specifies CSARGGSTEAFF.

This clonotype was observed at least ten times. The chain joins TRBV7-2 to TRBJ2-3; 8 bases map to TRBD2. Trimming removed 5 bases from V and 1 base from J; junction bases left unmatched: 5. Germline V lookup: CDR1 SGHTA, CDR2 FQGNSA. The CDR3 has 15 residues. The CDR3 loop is CASSNGGAGTDTQYF. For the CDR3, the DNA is TGTGCCAGCAGCAACGGGGGGGCCGGCACAGATACGCAGTATTTT. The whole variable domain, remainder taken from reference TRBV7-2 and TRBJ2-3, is GAGVSQSPSNKVTEKGKDVELRCDPISGHTALYWYRQSLGQGLEFLIYFQGNSAPDKSGLPSDRFSAERTGGSVSTLTIQRTQQEDSAVYLCASSNGGAGTDTQYFGPGTRLTVL.